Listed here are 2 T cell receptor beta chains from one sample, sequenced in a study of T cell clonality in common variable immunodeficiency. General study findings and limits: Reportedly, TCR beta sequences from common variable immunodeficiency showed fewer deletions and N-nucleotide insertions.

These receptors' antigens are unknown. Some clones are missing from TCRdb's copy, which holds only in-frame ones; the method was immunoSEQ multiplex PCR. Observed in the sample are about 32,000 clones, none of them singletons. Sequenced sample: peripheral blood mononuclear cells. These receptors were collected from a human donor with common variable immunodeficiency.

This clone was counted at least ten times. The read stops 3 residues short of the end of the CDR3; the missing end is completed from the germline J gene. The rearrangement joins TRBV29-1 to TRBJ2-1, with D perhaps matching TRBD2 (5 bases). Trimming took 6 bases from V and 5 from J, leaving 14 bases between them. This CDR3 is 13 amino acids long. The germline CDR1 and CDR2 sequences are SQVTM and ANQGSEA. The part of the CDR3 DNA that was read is TGCAGCGTCAGCCTACTAGTGGACAATGAG. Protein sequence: CSVSLLVDNE. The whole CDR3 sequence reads CSVSLLVDNEQFF.

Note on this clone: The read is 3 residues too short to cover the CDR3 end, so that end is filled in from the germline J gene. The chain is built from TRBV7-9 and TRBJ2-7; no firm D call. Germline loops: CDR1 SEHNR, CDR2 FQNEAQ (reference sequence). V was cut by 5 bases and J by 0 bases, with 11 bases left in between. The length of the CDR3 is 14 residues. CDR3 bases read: TGTGCCAGCAGCCCCAGGATGAGCTCCTACGAG. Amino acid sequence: CASSPRMSSYE. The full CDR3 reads CASSPRMSSYEQYF.